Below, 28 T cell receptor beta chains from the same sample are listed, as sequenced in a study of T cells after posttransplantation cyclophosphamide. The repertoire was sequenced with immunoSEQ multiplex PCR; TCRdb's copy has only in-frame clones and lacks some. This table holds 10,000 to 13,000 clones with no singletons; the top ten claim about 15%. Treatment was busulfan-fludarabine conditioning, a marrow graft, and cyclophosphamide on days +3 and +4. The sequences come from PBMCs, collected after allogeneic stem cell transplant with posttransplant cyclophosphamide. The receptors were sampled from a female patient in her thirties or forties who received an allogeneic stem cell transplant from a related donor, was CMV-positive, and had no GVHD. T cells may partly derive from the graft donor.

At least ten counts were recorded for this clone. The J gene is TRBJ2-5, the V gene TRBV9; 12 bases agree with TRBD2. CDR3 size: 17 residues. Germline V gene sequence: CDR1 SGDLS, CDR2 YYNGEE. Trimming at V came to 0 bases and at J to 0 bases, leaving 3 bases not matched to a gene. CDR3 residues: CASSVELAGGHQETQYF. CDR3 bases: TGTGCCAGCAGCGTAGAACTAGCGGGGGGCCACCAAGAGACCCAGTACTTC.

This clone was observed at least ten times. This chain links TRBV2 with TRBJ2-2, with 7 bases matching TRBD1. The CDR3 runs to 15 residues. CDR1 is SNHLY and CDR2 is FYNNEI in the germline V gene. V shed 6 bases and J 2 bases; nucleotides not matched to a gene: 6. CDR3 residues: CASRRDSSNTGELFF. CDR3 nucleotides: TGTGCCAGCAGGAGGGACAGTAGCAACACCGGGGAGCTGTTTTTT. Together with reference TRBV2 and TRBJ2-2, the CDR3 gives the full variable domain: EPEVTQTPSHQVTQMGQEVILRCVPISNHLYFYWYRQILGQKVEFLVSFYNNEISEKSEIFDDQFSVERPDGSNFTLKIRSTKLEDSAMYFCASRRDSSNTGELFFGEGSRLTVL.

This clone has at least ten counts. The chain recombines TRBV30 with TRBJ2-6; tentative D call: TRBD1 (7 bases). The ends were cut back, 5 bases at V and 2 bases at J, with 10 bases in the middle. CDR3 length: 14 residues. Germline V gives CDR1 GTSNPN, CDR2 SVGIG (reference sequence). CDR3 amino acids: CAWDREAGANVLTF. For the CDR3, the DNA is TGTGCCTGGGACAGGGAGGCTGGGGCCAACGTCCTGACTTTC.

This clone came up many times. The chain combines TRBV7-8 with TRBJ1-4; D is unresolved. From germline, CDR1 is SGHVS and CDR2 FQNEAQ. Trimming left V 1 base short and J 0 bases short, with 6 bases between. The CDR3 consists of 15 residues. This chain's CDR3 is CASSLEGATNEKLFF. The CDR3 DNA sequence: TGTGCCAGCAGCTTAGAAGGAGCAACTAATGAAAAACTGTTTTTT.

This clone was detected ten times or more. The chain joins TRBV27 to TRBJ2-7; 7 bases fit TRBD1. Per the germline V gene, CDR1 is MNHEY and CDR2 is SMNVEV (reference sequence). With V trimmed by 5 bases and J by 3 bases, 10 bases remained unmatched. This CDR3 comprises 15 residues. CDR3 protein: CASSRRTGAYYEQYF. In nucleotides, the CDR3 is TGTGCCAGCAGTCGGAGGACAGGAGCCTACTACGAGCAGTACTTC.

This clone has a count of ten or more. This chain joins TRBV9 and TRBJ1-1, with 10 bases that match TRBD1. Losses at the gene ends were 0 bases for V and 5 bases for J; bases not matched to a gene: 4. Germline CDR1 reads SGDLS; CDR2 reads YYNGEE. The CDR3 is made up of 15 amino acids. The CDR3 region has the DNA TGTGCCAGCAGCGTAGAGGGACAGGGGTTGACTGAAGCTTTCTTT. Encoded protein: CASSVEGQGLTEAFF. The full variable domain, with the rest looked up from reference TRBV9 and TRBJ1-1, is DSGVTQTPKHLITATGQRVTLRCSPRSGDLSVYWYQQSLDQGLQFLIQYYNGEERAKGNILERFSAQQFPDLHSELNLSSLELGDSALYFCASSVEGQGLTEAFFGQGTRLTVV.

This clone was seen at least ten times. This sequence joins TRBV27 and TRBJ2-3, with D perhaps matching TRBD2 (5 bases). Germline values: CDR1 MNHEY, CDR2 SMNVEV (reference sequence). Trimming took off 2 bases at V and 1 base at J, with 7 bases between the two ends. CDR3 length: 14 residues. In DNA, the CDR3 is TGTGCCAGCAGTTTACTAGCTGGCACAGATACGCAGTATTTT. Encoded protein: CASSLLAGTDTQYF.

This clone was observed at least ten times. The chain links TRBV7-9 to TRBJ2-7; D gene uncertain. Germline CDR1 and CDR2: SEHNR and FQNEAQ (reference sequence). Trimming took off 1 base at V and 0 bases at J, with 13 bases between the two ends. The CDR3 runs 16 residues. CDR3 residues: CASSLGQATSSYEQYF. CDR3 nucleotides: TGTGCCAGCAGCTTAGGGCAGGCCACCAGCTCCTACGAGCAGTACTTC.

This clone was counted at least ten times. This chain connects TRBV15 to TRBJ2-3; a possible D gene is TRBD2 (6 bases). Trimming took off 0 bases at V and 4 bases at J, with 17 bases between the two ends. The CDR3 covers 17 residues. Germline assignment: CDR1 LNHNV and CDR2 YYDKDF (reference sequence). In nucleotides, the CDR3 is TGTGCCACCAGCAGAGATGGAGGGGCAGGGCGGGCAGATACGCAGTATTTT. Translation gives CATSRDGGAGRADTQYF.

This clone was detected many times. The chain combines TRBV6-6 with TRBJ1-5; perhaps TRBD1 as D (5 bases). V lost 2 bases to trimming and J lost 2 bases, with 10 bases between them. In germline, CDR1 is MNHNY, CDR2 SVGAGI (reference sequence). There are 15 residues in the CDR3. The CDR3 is CASSYGGTRNQPQHF. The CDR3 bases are TGTGCCAGCAGTTACGGGGGGACCCGCAATCAGCCCCAGCATTTT.

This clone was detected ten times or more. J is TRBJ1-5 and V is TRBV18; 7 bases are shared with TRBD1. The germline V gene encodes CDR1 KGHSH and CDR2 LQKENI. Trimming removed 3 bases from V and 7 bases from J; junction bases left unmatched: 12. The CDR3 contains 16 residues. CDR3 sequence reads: CASSPFSRQGGQPQHF. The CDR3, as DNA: TGTGCCAGCTCACCCTTTTCCCGACAGGGAGGACAGCCCCAGCATTTT.

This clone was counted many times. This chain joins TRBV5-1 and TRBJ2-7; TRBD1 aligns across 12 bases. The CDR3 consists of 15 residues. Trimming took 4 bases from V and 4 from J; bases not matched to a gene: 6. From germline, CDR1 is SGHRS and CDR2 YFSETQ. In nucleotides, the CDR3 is TGCGCCAGCAGCCCTGGGGGACAGGGGGCTTACGAGCAGTACTTC. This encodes CASSPGGQGAYEQYF.

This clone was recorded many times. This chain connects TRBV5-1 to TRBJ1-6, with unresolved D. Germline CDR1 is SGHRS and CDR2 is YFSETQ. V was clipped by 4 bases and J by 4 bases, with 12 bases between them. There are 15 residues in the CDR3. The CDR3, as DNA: TGCGCCAGCAGCATCGGAGGGATTTATAATTCACCCCTCCACTTT. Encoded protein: CASSIGGIYNSPLHF. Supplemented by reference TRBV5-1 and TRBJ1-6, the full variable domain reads KAGVTQTPRYLIKTRGQQVTLSCSPISGHRSVSWYQQTPGQGLQFLFEYFSETQRNKGNFPGRFSGRQFSNSRSEMNVSTLELGDSALYLCASSIGGIYNSPLHFGNGTRLTVT.

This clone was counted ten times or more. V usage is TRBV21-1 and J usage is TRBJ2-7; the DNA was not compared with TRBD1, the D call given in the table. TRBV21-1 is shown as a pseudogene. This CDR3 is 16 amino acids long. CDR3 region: CASSKVRGTGAYEQYF. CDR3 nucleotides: TGTGCCAGCAGCAAAGTGCGGGGAACAGGGGCTTACGAGCAGTACTTC.

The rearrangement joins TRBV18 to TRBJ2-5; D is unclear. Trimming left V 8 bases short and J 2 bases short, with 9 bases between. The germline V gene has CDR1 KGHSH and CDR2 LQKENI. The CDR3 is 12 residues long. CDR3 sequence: CASASFQETQYF. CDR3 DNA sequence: TGTGCCAGCGCGTCTTTTCAAGAGACCCAGTACTTC.

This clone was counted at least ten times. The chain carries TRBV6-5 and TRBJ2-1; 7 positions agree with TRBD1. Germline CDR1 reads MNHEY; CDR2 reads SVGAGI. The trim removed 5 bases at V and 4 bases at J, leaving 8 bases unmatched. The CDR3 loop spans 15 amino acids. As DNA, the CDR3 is TGTGCCAGCAGTCGACCGGGACAGATATACAATGAGCAGTTCTTC. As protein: CASSRPGQIYNEQFF.

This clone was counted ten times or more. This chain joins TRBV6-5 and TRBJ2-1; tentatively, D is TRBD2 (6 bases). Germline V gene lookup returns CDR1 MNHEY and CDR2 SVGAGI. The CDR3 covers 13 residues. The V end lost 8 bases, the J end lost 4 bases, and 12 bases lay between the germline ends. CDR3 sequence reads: CASGRDLYNEQFF. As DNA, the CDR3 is TGTGCCAGCGGGCGGGACCTTTACAATGAGCAGTTCTTC.

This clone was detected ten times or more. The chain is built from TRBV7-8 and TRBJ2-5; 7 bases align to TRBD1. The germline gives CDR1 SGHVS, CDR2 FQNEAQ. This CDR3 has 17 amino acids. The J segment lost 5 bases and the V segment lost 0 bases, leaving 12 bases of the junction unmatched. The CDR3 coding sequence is TGTGCCAGCAGCTTAGCCAGAACAGGGGCCATAGGGGAGACCCAGTACTTC. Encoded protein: CASSLARTGAIGETQYF.

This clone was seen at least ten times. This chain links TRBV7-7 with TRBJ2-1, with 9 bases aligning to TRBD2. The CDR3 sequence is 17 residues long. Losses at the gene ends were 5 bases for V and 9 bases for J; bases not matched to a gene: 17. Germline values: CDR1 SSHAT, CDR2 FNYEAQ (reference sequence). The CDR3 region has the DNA TGTGCCAGCAGCCTCATAGCTGGGACTAGCAATTTTGGTGAGCAGTTCTTC. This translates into CASSLIAGTSNFGEQFF. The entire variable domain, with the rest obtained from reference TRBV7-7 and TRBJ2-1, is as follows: GAGVSQSPRYKVTKRGQDVTLRCDPISSHATLYWYQQALGQGPEFLTYFNYEAQPDKSGLPSDRFSAERPEGSISTLTIQRTEQRDSAMYRCASSLIAGTSNFGEQFFGPGTRLTVL.

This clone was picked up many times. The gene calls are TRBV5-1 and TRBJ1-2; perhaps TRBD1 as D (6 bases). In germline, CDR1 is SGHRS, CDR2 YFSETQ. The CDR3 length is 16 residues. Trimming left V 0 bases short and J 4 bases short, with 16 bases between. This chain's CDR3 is CASSLVAGAQGYGYTF. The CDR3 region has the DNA TGCGCCAGCAGCTTGGTGGCAGGGGCGCAGGGCTATGGCTACACCTTC.

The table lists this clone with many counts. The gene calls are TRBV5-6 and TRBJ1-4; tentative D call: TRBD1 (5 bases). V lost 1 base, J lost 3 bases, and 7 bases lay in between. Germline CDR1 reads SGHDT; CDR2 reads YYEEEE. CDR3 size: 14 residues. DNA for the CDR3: TGTGCCAGCAGCTTGAGACAGCCTAATGAAAAACTGTTTTTT. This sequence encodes CASSLRQPNEKLFF.

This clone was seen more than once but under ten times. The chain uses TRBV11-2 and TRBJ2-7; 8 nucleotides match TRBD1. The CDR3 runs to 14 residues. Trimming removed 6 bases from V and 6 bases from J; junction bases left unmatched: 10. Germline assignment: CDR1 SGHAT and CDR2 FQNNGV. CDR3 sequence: CASSKPRTGFEQYF. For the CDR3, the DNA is TGTGCCAGCAGTAAGCCGCGGACAGGGTTCGAGCAGTACTTC.

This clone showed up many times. In DNA, the CDR3 is TGTGCCAGCAGCTTATATGGGGCGGTGAACACCTTC. It encodes CASSLYGAVNTF. V gene TRBV7-9 combines with J gene TRBJ1-2; the D gene is possibly TRBD1 (5 bases). The CDR3 is made up of 12 amino acids. The germline V gene encodes CDR1 SEHNR and CDR2 FQNEAQ (reference sequence). Trimming took 2 bases from V and 12 from J, leaving 13 bases between them.

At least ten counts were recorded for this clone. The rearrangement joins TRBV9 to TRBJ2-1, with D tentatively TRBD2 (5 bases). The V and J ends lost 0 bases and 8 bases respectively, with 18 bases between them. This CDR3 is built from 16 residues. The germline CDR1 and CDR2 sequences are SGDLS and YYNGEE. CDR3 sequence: CASSVVSRGGSDEQFF. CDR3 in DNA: TGTGCCAGCAGCGTAGTTTCGCGCGGAGGTTCGGATGAGCAGTTCTTC.

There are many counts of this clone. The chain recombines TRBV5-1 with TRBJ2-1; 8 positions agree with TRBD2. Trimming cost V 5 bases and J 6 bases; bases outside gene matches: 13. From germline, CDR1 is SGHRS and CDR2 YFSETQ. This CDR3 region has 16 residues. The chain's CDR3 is CASRWTLAGGSNEQFF. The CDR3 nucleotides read TGCGCCAGCAGGTGGACTTTGGCGGGAGGTTCCAATGAGCAGTTCTTC.

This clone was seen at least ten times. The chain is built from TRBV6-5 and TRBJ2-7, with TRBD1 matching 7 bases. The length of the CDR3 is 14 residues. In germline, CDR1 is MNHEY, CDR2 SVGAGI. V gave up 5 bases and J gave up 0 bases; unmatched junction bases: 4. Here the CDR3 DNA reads TGTGCCAGCAGTAAAGGGACAGCCTCCTACGAGCAGTACTTC. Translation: CASSKGTASYEQYF.

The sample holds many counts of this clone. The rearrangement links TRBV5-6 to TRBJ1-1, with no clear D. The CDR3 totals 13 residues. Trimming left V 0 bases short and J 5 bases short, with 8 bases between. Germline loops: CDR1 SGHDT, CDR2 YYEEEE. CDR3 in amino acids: CASSLGRGTEAFF. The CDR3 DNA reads TGTGCCAGCAGCTTGGGGCGGGGTACTGAAGCTTTCTTT.

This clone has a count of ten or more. CDR3 amino acids: CASSSQGSTNEKLFF. The CDR3 DNA follows: TGCGCCAGCAGTTCTCAGGGGTCAACTAATGAAAAACTGTTTTTT. The chain uses TRBV5-1 and TRBJ1-4; D is perhaps TRBD1 (6 bases). Germline V CDR1 and CDR2: SGHRS, YFSETQ. V was shortened by 5 bases and J by 0 bases, with 11 bases between the two germline ends. The CDR3 is 15 residues long.